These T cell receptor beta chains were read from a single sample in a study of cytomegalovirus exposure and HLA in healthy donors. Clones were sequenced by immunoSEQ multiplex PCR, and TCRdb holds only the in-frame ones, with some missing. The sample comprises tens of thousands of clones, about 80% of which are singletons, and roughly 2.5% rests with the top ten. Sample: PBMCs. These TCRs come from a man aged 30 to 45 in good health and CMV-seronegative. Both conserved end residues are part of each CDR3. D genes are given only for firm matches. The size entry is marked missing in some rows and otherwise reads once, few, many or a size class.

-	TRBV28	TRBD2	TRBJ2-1	CATRPGLAGVEQFF	TGTGCCACCCGACCCGGACTAGCGGGAGTTGAGCAGTTCTTC
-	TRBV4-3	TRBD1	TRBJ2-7	CASSQLYPPQGASSYEQYF	TGCGCCAGCAGCCAATTATATCCGCCACAGGGGGCTAGCTCCTACGAGCAGTACTTC
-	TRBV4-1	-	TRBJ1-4	CASSLATEKLFF	TGCGCCAGCAGCCTAGCGACGGAAAAACTGTTTTTT
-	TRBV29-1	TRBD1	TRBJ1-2	CSAGQGGGYTF	TGCAGCGCTGGACAGGGGGGAGGCTACACCTTC
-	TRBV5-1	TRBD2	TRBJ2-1	CASSSGGDSVRNEQFF	TGCGCCAGCAGCTCGGGGGGGGACTCAGTGCGGAATGAGCAGTTCTTC
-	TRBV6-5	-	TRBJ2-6	CASSELSGANVLTF	TGTGCCAGCAGTGAACTCTCTGGGGCCAACGTCCTGACTTTC
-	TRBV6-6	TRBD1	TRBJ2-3	CASSYSRTGRDTQYF	TGTGCCAGCAGTTACTCGCGGACAGGGCGAGATACGCAGTATTTT
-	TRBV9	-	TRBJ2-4	CASSVAGGAKNIQYF	TGTGCCAGCAGCGTAGCAGGAGGAGCCAAAAACATTCAGTACTTC
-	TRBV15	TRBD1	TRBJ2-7	CATSRAGQVAEQYF	TGTGCCACCAGCAGAGCGGGACAGGTGGCCGAGCAGTACTTC
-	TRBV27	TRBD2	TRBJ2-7	CASSVAGGFSYEQYF	TGTGCCAGCAGCGTAGCGGGAGGGTTCTCCTACGAGCAGTACTTC
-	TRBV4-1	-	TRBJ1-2	CASSQMTGHYGYTF	TGCGCCAGCAGCCAGATGACAGGCCACTATGGCTACACCTTC
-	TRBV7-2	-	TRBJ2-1	CASSLWRDSYNEQFF	TGTGCCAGCAGCTTATGGAGGGACAGCTACAATGAGCAGTTCTTC
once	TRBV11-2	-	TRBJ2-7	CASSLGQGGYEQYF	TGTGCCAGCAGCTTAGGGCAGGGGGGCTACGAGCAGTACTTC
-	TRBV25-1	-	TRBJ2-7	CASRNFDYEQYF	TGTGCCAGCAGGAACTTTGACTACGAGCAGTACTTC
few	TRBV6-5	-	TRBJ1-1	CASSYSAGWSTEAFF	TGTGCCAGCAGTTACTCGGCAGGGTGGAGCACTGAAGCTTTCTTT
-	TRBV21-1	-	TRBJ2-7	CASSSRGTGHYEQYF	TGTGCCAGCAGCTCTAGAGGGACAGGCCACTACGAGCAGTACTTC
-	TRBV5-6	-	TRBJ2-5	CASSVRPGETQYF	TGTGCCAGCAGCGTACGCCCCGGGGAGACCCAGTACTTC